The text below deals with one T cell receptor (beta chain). The antigen is unknown. This specimen belongs to a study of T cell responses to AZD1222 COVID-19 vaccine. Study findings and constraints: The donors showed a predominance of white British ancestry and of females, with possible underestimation of clonal diversity. The study found Spike-specific TCR breadth and depth rose after two AZD1222 doses. Nearly half of unique spike-specific TCRs reportedly avoided B.1.351 and B.1.1.7 mutated regions.

The CDR3 loop spans 16 amino acids. CDR1 is SGHRS and CDR2 is YFSETQ in the germline V gene. V was shortened by 2 bases and J by 0 bases, with 12 bases between the two germline ends. Generated by immunoSEQ multiplex PCR, the TCRdb table keeps only in-frame clones and is missing some. The table lists 100,000 to 120,000 clones, around nine tenths of them singletons. The chain combines TRBV5-1 with TRBJ2-1; D is unresolved. This specimen consisted of peripheral blood, obtained 28 days after the second AZD1222 dose. This receptor was taken from an adult who received the AZD1222 COVID-19 vaccine. The CDR3 DNA sequence: TGCGCCAGCAGCTTTTTAGCTTCGTACTCCTACAATGAGCAGTTCTTC. It specifies CASSFLASYSYNEQFF.